The 26 T cell receptor beta chains below come from one sample, sequenced in a study of shared T cell receptors in the human thymus. Sequenced by immunoSEQ multiplex PCR; TCRdb stores in-frame clones only, minus some. The sample lists some 700,000 clones; around 87% were seen once. These data are also associated with another study on human thymus T cells.

The specimen was thymocytes. Receptor source: a boy in the first two years of life with a congenital heart defect.

The rearrangement joins TRBV11-2 to TRBJ2-1, with a weak D call TRBD1 (6 bases). Germline-derived CDR1 and CDR2 are SGHAT and FQNNGV. The CDR3 covers 16 residues. Trimming stripped 0 bases from V and 3 bases from J, with 12 bases between. The CDR3 DNA sequence: TGTGCCAGCAGCTTAGAGAAGGACAGAGACTACAATGAGCAGTTCTTC. Translation: CASSLEKDRDYNEQFF.

This clone was detected once. The chain carries TRBV27 and TRBJ2-7; no firm D call. Germline V gene lookup returns CDR1 MNHEY and CDR2 SMNVEV (reference sequence). The CDR3 runs to 11 residues. The V gene lost 7 bases and the J gene lost 9 bases, with 13 bases spanning the gap. The CDR3 bases are TGTGCCAGCATCTTGGTGGTGGCGCAGTACTTC. Translated, it gives CASILVVAQYF.

This chain uses TRBV28 with TRBJ1-2; D is possibly TRBD1 (6 bases). CDR1 is MDHEN and CDR2 is SYDVKM in the germline V gene. V dropped 6 bases and J dropped 4 bases, with 15 bases sitting between them. This CDR3 region has 14 residues. CDR3: CASRWADRTYGYTF. The CDR3 nucleotides are TGTGCCAGCAGATGGGCCGACAGGACCTATGGCTACACCTTC.

The V gene is TRBV19, the J gene TRBJ2-1; D is uncertain. Per the germline V gene, CDR1 is LNHDA and CDR2 is SQIVND (reference sequence). CDR3 length: 11 residues. V was cut by 3 bases and J by 6 bases, with 3 bases left in between. CDR3 residues: CASSMSNEQFF. CDR3 sequence (DNA): TGTGCCAGTAGTATGAGCAATGAGCAGTTCTTC. The entire variable domain, with the rest obtained from reference TRBV19 and TRBJ2-1, is as follows: DGGITQSPKYLFRKEGQNVTLSCEQNLNHDAMYWYRQDPGQGLRLIYYSQIVNDFQKGDIAEGYSVSREKKESFPLTVTSAQKNPTAFYLCASSMSNEQFFGPGTRLTVL.

The chain combines TRBV6-1 with TRBJ2-7; TRBD2 matches 7 bases. The CDR3 spans 14 residues. V was pared by 8 bases and J by 2 bases, with 9 bases of the junction left unmatched. Germline assignment: CDR1 MNHNS and CDR2 SASEGT. The CDR3 spells CASCPQRDAYEQYF. As DNA, the CDR3 is TGTGCCAGCTGCCCTCAGCGGGACGCCTACGAGCAGTACTTC.

This clone was seen only a few times. The chain is built from TRBV5-1 and TRBJ2-7; 16 positions agree with TRBD2. This CDR3 comprises 17 residues. Germline CDR1 reads SGHRS; CDR2 reads YFSETQ. Losses at the gene ends were 3 bases for V and 6 bases for J; bases not matched to a gene: 9. The CDR3 DNA sequence: TGCGCCAGCAGCTGGGGACTAGCGGGAGGGCCTCATGGCGAGCAGTACTTC. Translated: CASSWGLAGGPHGEQYF.

The rearrangement uses TRBV27 and TRBJ2-3; possible D gene TRBD1, 5 bases. The CDR3 loop spans 14 amino acids. CDR1 is MNHEY and CDR2 is SMNVEV in the germline V gene (reference sequence). V was cut by 6 bases and J by 1 base, with 11 bases left in between. CDR3 bases: TGTGCCAGCAGATGGGGCCCCCGCACAGATACGCAGTATTTT. The encoded protein is CASRWGPRTDTQYF.

The rearrangement links TRBV5-4 to TRBJ2-7; 13 bases are a match to TRBD2. The germline CDR1 and CDR2 sequences are SGHNT and YYREEE (reference sequence). V was pared by 1 base and J by 1 base, with 5 bases of the junction left unmatched. The CDR3 consists of 17 residues. CDR3 coding DNA: TGTGCCAGCAGCTTGACTAGCGGGAGGGAAAATTCCTACGAGCAGTACTTC. The encoded protein is CASSLTSGRENSYEQYF.

V and J are TRBV4-3 and TRBJ2-7, with 7 bases identical to TRBD2. V lost 4 bases, J lost 0 bases, and 6 bases stayed unmatched. Germline CDR1 is LGHNA and CDR2 is YSLEER. This CDR3 contains 15 residues. In DNA form, the CDR3 reads TGCGCCAGCAGCCCAGCGGCGGGGGTCTCCTACGAGCAGTACTTC. This codes for CASSPAAGVSYEQYF.

The rearrangement links TRBV5-6 to TRBJ1-1, with 7 nucleotides matching TRBD1. The J segment lost 0 bases and the V segment lost 7 bases, leaving 12 bases of the junction unmatched. Germline lookup yields CDR1 SGHDT and CDR2 YYEEEE. The length of the CDR3 is 16 residues. Written as DNA, the CDR3 is TGTGCCAGCTCCCCCCACAGGGGACTCATGAACACTGAAGCTTTCTTT. Its protein product is CASSPHRGLMNTEAFF.

This chain joins TRBV18 and TRBJ2-7, with D perhaps matching TRBD2 (6 bases). V lost 1 base and J 6 bases, leaving 10 bases between the germline ends. The CDR3 runs 13 residues. Germline lookup yields CDR1 KGHSH and CDR2 LQKENI. CDR3 in amino acids: CASSPREGGEQYF. Here the CDR3 DNA reads TGTGCCAGCTCACCACGAGAGGGAGGCGAGCAGTACTTC.

This chain uses TRBV6-1 with TRBJ2-1, with 8 positions matching TRBD1. From germline, CDR1 is MNHNS and CDR2 SASEGT. CDR3 length equals 15 residues. With V trimmed by 5 bases and J by 13 bases, 16 bases remained unmatched. This CDR3 is CASSPPRDRGCCQFF. The CDR3, as DNA: TGTGCCAGCAGTCCCCCCAGAGACAGGGGTTGTTGCCAGTTCTTC.

The V call is TRBV5-1, the J call TRBJ2-5; D is uncertain. V lost 4 bases to trimming and J lost 5 bases, with 12 bases between them. The V gene's germline CDR1 is SGHRS and CDR2 YFSETQ. There are 13 residues in the CDR3. The CDR3 sequence is CASSQNIEETQYF. The CDR3 nucleotides are TGCGCCAGCAGCCAAAATATCGAGGAGACCCAGTACTTC.

J is TRBJ2-7 and V is TRBV27; TRBD2 aligns across 8 bases. The J segment lost 2 bases and the V segment lost 6 bases, leaving 9 bases of the junction unmatched. Per germline, CDR1 MNHEY and CDR2 SMNVEV (reference sequence). The CDR3 totals 15 residues. As DNA, the CDR3 is TGTGCCAGCAGCCGAAGCGGGGGTCACGCCTACGAGCAGTACTTC. The encoded protein is CASSRSGGHAYEQYF.

The V gene is TRBV30, the J gene TRBJ2-4; D remains ambiguous. The length of the CDR3 is 12 residues. V was clipped by 0 bases and J by 6 bases, with 6 bases between them. The V gene's germline CDR1 is GTSNPN and CDR2 SVGIG (reference sequence). This CDR3 is CAWSVAGNIQYF. CDR3 coding DNA: TGTGCCTGGAGTGTAGCAGGAAACATTCAGTACTTC.

This chain links TRBV11-2 with TRBJ2-2, with 10 positions matching TRBD1. V was clipped by 1 base and J by 8 bases; unmatched bases: 13. Germline lookup yields CDR1 SGHAT and CDR2 FQNNGV. The CDR3 extends over 18 amino acids. The CDR3: CASSLVFPGQGGVGELFF. CDR3 bases: TGTGCCAGCAGCTTAGTCTTCCCCGGACAGGGGGGGGTAGGGGAGCTGTTTTTT.

The rearrangement uses TRBV29-1 and TRBJ2-7, with D perhaps TRBD1 (6 bases). CDR1 is SQVTM, CDR2 ANQGSEA, per germline. This CDR3 has 13 residues. V dropped 1 base and J dropped 7 bases, with 14 bases sitting between them. The CDR3 region is CSVEVVWGQEQYF. The CDR3 bases are TGCAGCGTTGAAGTCGTATGGGGGCAAGAGCAGTACTTC.

This chain links TRBV2 with TRBJ2-7; 9 nucleotides agree with TRBD2. The ends lost 5 bases at V and 5 bases at J; junction bases unmatched: 7. This CDR3 has 14 residues. CDR1 and CDR2 from the germline V gene are SNHLY and FYNNEI. CDR3 in DNA: TGTGCCAGCAGTAAAAGCGGGAGGTCCCACGAGCAGTACTTC. This gives the protein CASSKSGRSHEQYF.

This chain uses TRBV6-6 with TRBJ2-7, with 10 bases fitting TRBD1. Germline loops: CDR1 MNHNY, CDR2 SVGAGI (reference sequence). V gave up 5 bases and J gave up 6 bases; unmatched junction bases: 7. This CDR3 spans 14 amino acids. CDR3 nucleotides: TGTGCCAGCAGTGAGACAGGGGGCAGAGGCGAGCAGTACTTC. Translation: CASSETGGRGEQYF.

V usage is TRBV2 and J usage is TRBJ2-7; 11 bases fit TRBD2. Germline assignment: CDR1 SNHLY and CDR2 FYNNEI. V shed 2 bases, J shed 4 bases, and the junction held 10 bases outside the gene matches. The CDR3 is 17 residues long. The CDR3 loop is CASSELAGGLFDYEQYF. For the CDR3, the DNA is TGTGCCAGCAGTGAATTAGCGGGAGGGCTCTTTGATTACGAGCAGTACTTC.

CDR3 DNA: TGTGCCATCAGGGGACAGTTGGACACTGAAGCTTTCTTT. Amino acid sequence: CAIRGQLDTEAFF. The chain recombines TRBV10-3 with TRBJ1-1; TRBD1 matches 7 bases. The V gene end was trimmed by 6 bases and the J gene end by 3 bases; junction bases not matched to a gene: 4. This CDR3 has 13 residues. Per germline, CDR1 ENHRY and CDR2 SYGVKD.

The CDR3 is CASSHPDRADYGYTF. The CDR3 DNA reads as TGCGCCAGCAGCCACCCGGACAGGGCTGACTATGGCTACACCTTC. The chain links TRBV4-3 to TRBJ1-2, with 8 nucleotides matching TRBD1. Germline trimming cut 3 bases from V and 3 bases from J; bases unmatched to any gene: 6. CDR1 LGHNA and CDR2 YSLEER come from the germline V gene. The CDR3 runs to 15 residues.

This clone has a handful of counts. The chain has TRBV30 and TRBJ2-1; D is ambiguous. The CDR3 is 17 residues long. V dropped 2 bases and J dropped 4 bases, with 21 bases sitting between them. Germline CDR1 GTSNPN, CDR2 SVGIG (reference sequence). CDR3 nucleotide sequence: TGTGCCTGGAGTCCAAAGGCCGACTTGACGAGGTACAATGAGCAGTTCTTC. The encoded protein is CAWSPKADLTRYNEQFF.

The chain employs TRBV4-2 and TRBJ2-7, with 7 bases that match TRBD2. V lost 1 base, J lost 7 bases, and 7 bases stayed unmatched. Germline CDR1 is LGHNA and CDR2 is YNFKEQ. CDR3 length equals 14 residues. CDR3 DNA: TGTGCCAGCAGCCAAGGACTAGCACCCGGGGAGCAGTACTTC. It encodes CASSQGLAPGEQYF.

This sequence joins TRBV7-2 and TRBJ2-4; TRBD1 aligns across 9 bases. The length of the CDR3 is 15 residues. Trimming cost V 3 bases and J 10 bases; bases outside gene matches: 10. CDR1 is SGHTA, CDR2 FQGNSA, per germline. In nucleotides, the CDR3 is TGTGCCAGCAGCTTGACATTCCCGGGACAGGGTATTCAGTACTTC. It encodes CASSLTFPGQGIQYF.

CDR3 loop: CASSIAPRHNYGYTF. The CDR3, as DNA: TGTGCCAGTAGTATAGCCCCCAGGCATAACTATGGCTACACCTTC. This sequence joins TRBV19 and TRBJ1-2; D remains ambiguous. Germline CDR1 LNHDA, CDR2 SQIVND (reference sequence). This CDR3 spans 15 amino acids. V was shortened by 1 base and J by 1 base, with 10 bases between the two germline ends. The full variable domain, in which reference TRBV19 and TRBJ1-2 provide the parts outside the CDR3, is DGGITQSPKYLFRKEGQNVTLSCEQNLNHDAMYWYRQDPGQGLRLIYYSQIVNDFQKGDIAEGYSVSREKKESFPLTVTSAQKNPTAFYLCASSIAPRHNYGYTFGSGTRLTVV.